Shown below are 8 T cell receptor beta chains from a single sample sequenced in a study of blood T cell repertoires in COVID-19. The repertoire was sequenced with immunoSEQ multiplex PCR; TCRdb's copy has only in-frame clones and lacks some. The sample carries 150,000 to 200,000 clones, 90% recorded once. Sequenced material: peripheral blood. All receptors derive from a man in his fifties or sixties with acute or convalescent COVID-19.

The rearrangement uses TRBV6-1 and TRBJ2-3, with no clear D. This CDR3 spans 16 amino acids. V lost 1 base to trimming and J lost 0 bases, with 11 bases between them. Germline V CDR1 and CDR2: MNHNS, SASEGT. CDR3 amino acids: CASSEVRNPSTDTQYF. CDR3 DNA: TGTGCCAGCAGTGAAGTCAGGAACCCTAGCACAGATACGCAGTATTTT.

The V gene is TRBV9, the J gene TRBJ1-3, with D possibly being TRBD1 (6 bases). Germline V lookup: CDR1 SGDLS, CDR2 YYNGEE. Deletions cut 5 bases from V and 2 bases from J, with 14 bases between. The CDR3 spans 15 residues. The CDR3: CASSQSGDTGNTIYF. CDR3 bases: TGTGCCAGCAGTCAATCAGGGGATACTGGAAACACCATATATTTT.

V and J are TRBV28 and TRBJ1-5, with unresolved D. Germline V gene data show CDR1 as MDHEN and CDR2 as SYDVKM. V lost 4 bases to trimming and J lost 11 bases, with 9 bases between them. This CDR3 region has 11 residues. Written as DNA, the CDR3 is TGTGCCAGCAGTTCGGAGTGGGCCCAGCATTTT. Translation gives CASSSEWAQHF.

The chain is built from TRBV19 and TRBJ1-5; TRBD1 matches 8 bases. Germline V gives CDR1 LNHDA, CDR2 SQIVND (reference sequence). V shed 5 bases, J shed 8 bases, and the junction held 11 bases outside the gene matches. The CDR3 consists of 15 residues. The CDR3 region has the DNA TGTGCCAGTAGTCGACAGGGGAAGATCGGGGAGCCCCAGCATTTT. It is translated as CASSRQGKIGEPQHF.

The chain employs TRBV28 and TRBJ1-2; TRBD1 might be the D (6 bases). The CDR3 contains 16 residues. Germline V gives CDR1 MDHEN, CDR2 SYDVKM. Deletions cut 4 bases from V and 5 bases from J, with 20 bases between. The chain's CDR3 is CASSSPGGGLFYGYTF. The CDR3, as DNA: TGTGCCAGCAGTTCTCCGGGGGGGGGCTTATTTTATGGCTACACCTTC.

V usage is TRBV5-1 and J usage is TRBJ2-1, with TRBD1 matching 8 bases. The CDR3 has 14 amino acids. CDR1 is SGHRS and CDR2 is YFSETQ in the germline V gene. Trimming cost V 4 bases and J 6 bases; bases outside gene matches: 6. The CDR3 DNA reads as TGCGCCAGCAGCCCAGGACAGGGAATCAATGAGCAGTTCTTC. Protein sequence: CASSPGQGINEQFF.

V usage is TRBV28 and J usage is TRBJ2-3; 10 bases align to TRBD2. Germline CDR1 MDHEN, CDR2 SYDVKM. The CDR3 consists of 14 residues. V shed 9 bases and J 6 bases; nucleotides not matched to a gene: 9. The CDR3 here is CASLPLAGVDTQYF. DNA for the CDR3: TGTGCCAGTCTCCCTCTAGCGGGGGTGGATACGCAGTATTTT.

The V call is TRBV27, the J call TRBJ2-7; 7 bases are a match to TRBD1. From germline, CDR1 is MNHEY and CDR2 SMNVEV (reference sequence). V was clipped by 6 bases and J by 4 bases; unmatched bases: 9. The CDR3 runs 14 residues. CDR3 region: CASSPNTRGYEQYF. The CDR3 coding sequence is TGTGCCAGCAGCCCTAATACCAGGGGGTACGAGCAGTACTTC.